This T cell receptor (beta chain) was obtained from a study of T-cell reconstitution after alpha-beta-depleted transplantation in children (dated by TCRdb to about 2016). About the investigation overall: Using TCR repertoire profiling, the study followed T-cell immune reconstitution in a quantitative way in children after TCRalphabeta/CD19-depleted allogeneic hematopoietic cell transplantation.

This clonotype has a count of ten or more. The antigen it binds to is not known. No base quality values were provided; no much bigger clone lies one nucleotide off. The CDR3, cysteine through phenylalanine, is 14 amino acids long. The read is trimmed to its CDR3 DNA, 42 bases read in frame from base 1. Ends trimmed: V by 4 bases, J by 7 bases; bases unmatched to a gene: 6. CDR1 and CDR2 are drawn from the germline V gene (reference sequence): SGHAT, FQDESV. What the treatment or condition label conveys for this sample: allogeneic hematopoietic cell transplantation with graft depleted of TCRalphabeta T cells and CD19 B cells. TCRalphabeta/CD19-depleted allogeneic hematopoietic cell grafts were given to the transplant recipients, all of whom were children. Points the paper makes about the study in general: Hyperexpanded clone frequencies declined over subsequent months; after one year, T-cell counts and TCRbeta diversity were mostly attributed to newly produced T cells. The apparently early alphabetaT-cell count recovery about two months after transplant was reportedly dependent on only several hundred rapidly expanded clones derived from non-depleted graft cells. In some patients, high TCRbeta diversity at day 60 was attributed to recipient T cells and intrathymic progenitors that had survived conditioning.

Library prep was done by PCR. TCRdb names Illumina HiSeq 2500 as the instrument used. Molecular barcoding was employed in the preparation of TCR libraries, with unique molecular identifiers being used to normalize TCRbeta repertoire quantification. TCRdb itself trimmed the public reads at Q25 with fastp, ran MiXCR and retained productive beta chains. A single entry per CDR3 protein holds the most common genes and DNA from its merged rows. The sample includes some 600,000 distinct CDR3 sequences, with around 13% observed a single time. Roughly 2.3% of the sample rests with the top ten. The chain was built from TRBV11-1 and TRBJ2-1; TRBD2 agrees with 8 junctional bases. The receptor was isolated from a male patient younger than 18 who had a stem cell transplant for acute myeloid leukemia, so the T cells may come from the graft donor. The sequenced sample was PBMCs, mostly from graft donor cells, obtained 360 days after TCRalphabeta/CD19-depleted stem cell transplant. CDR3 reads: CASSSRTSRNEQFF. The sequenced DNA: TGTGCCAGCAGCTCAAGGACTAGCAGAAATGAGCAGTTCTTC.